The 32 T cell receptor beta chains below were found in one sample sequenced in a study of shared clonotypes between healthy human individuals. The table came from immunoSEQ multiplex PCR; TCRdb's copy has only in-frame clones and leaves some out. The repertoire consists of 700,000 to 950,000 clones, with about 96% occurring once and the leading ten covering roughly 0.23%. As defined, naive CD8 cells were CD45RO-negative and positively selected for CCR7, with terminally differentiated effector memory CD45RA+ cells excluded. Sequences were obtained from naive CD8+ T cells sorted from blood. The receptor set was obtained from a young man in good health.

This chain connects TRBV21-1 to TRBJ2-7; TRBD2 is the table's D call, not checked against the DNA. TRBV21-1 is a known pseudogene. This CDR3 contains 14 residues. The CDR3 here is CASSNGSGIHEQYF. DNA for the CDR3: TGTGCCAGCAGCAACGGGAGCGGGATACACGAGCAGTACTTC.

The rearrangement uses TRBV5-1 and TRBJ2-1, with 8 bases that match TRBD2. Per the germline V gene, CDR1 is SGHRS and CDR2 is YFSETQ. The length of the CDR3 is 15 residues. V shed 0 bases and J 6 bases; nucleotides not matched to a gene: 5. The CDR3 region is CASSLGLAKGNEQFF. The CDR3 coding sequence is TGCGCCAGCAGCTTGGGACTAGCGAAAGGCAATGAGCAGTTCTTC.

The V and J genes are TRBV11-3 and TRBJ1-4; the D is unclear. Trimming stripped 5 bases from V and 8 bases from J, with 9 bases between. Germline V CDR1 and CDR2: SGHNT, YENEEA. The CDR3 is 12 residues long. The CDR3 sequence is CASSLDGEKLFF. The DNA for the CDR3 is TGTGCCAGCAGCCTGGACGGCGAAAAACTGTTTTTT. Full variable domain (missing parts from reference TRBV11-3 and TRBJ1-4): EAGVVQSPRYKIIEKKQPVAFWCNPISGHNTLYWYLQNLGQGPELLIRYENEEAVDDSQLPKDRFSAERLKGVDSTLKIQPAELGDSAVYLCASSLDGEKLFFGSGTQLSVL.

This rearrangement joins TRBV15 to TRBJ2-1, with D perhaps matching TRBD1 (5 bases). Germline-derived CDR1 and CDR2 are LNHNV and YYDKDF (reference sequence). Trimming left V 4 bases short and J 2 bases short, with 15 bases between. The CDR3 is made up of 16 amino acids. CDR3 nucleotide sequence: TGTGCCACCAGCAAGGGGTCGGCGGAACCCTACAATGAGCAGTTCTTC. This sequence encodes CATSKGSAEPYNEQFF.

The gene calls are TRBV5-1 and TRBJ1-1, with 8 bases that match TRBD1. The V gene's germline CDR1 is SGHRS and CDR2 YFSETQ. The length of the CDR3 is 14 residues. J lost 5 bases, V lost 3 bases, and 6 bases had no gene match. The CDR3 region is CASSYGQGATEAFF. CDR3 bases: TGCGCCAGCAGCTACGGACAGGGTGCGACTGAAGCTTTCTTT. The variable domain in full, with the rest retrieved from reference TRBV5-1 and TRBJ1-1, is KAGVTQTPRYLIKTRGQQVTLSCSPISGHRSVSWYQQTPGQGLQFLFEYFSETQRNKGNFPGRFSGRQFSNSRSEMNVSTLELGDSALYLCASSYGQGATEAFFGQGTRLTVV.

The chain is built from TRBV4-1 and TRBJ1-5; D gene uncertain. This CDR3 contains 13 residues. Between the trimmed V and J ends, which lost 1 base and 5 bases, there was a span of 6 bases. Germline CDR1 and CDR2: MGHRA and YSYEKL. CDR3 coding DNA: TGCGCCAGCAGCCAAGTACTCGATCAGCCCCAGCATTTT. Its protein product is CASSQVLDQPQHF.

The chain joins TRBV27 to TRBJ2-1; 9 positions agree with TRBD2. The V gene end was trimmed by 4 bases and the J gene end by 2 bases; junction bases not matched to a gene: 6. Looked up from germline, CDR1 is MNHEY and CDR2 is SMNVEV (reference sequence). CDR3 length: 16 residues. This CDR3 is CASSSLLAGPYNEQFF. The CDR3 DNA sequence: TGTGCCAGCAGTTCCCTACTAGCGGGCCCCTACAATGAGCAGTTCTTC.

This sequence joins TRBV7-2 and TRBJ2-7; 9 bases match TRBD2. The V gene's germline CDR1 is SGHTA and CDR2 FQGNSA. The CDR3 runs to 18 residues. Trimming took 5 bases from V and 5 from J; bases not matched to a gene: 19. The CDR3 reads CASSKPGLASSKGNEQYF. The CDR3 coding sequence is TGTGCCAGCAGCAAACCGGGACTAGCCTCAAGTAAAGGGAACGAGCAGTACTTC.

The chain couples TRBV28 to TRBJ1-2; 7 nucleotides line up with TRBD1. Looked up from germline, CDR1 is MDHEN and CDR2 is SYDVKM. Germline trimming cut 7 bases from V and 1 base from J; bases unmatched to any gene: 6. This CDR3 is 14 amino acids long. The CDR3 DNA reads as TGTGCCAGCACCCAGACAGGGAATAACTATGGCTACACCTTC. Translating it yields CASTQTGNNYGYTF.

This clone was counted once. This chain uses TRBV4-3 with TRBJ2-7; 7 bases fit TRBD1. The CDR3 covers 16 residues. The germline V gene encodes CDR1 LGHNA and CDR2 YSLEER. After removal of 0 bases from V and 4 bases from J, the junction contained 9 bases not matched to a gene. CDR3 region: CASSQDVTGAGYEQYF. The CDR3, as DNA: TGCGCCAGCAGCCAAGATGTCACAGGGGCTGGGTACGAGCAGTACTTC.

V usage is TRBV4-1 and J usage is TRBJ2-4, with D maybe TRBD1 (6 bases). The CDR3 is 15 amino acids. Per the germline V gene, CDR1 is MGHRA and CDR2 is YSYEKL. V was cut by 0 bases and J by 6 bases, with 12 bases left in between. As DNA, the CDR3 is TGCGCCAGCAGCCAAGAGAGGACAGACTTAAACATTCAGTACTTC. This codes for CASSQERTDLNIQYF.

Concerning this clone: The same CDR3 can be traced to other DNA sequences in this sample. In DNA, the CDR3 is TGTGCCAGCAGTTCAGGACTAGCGGGGGTCTACGAGCAGTACTTC. Its translation is CASSSGLAGVYEQYF. J is TRBJ2-7 and V is TRBV7-9; 13 bases are a match to TRBD2. Germline-derived CDR1 and CDR2 are SEHNR and FQNEAQ (reference sequence). The CDR3 sequence is 15 residues long. V shed 6 bases, J shed 3 bases, and the junction held 5 bases outside the gene matches.

The rearrangement joins TRBV11-2 to TRBJ2-3, with a tentative D call TRBD2 (6 bases). Trimming took off 5 bases at V and 3 bases at J, with 12 bases between the two ends. CDR1 SGHAT and CDR2 FQNNGV come from the germline V gene. The CDR3 extends over 14 amino acids. CDR3: CASSPVGGTDTQYF. The CDR3 DNA reads TGTGCCAGCAGCCCAGTGGGGGGAACAGATACGCAGTATTTT.

The chain combines TRBV11-2 with TRBJ1-1; D is uncertain. V lost 3 bases and J lost 2, with 22 bases in between. Germline V gene lookup returns CDR1 SGHAT and CDR2 FQNNGV. CDR3 length: 18 amino acids. CDR3 bases: TGTGCCAGCAGCTTTCCCACTTCGCCCAGAGGACCAAACACTGAAGCTTTCTTT. Its protein is CASSFPTSPRGPNTEAFF.

This clone has just one count. The chain employs TRBV28 and TRBJ2-2, with D unresolved. The V gene's germline CDR1 is MDHEN and CDR2 SYDVKM. CDR3 length: 17 residues. Trimming left V 2 bases short and J 0 bases short, with 13 bases between. CDR3 amino acids: CASSLPRRMANTGELFF. CDR3 in DNA: TGTGCCAGCAGTTTACCCCGCCGGATGGCGAACACCGGGGAGCTGTTTTTT.

This chain uses TRBV5-4 with TRBJ1-4; weak D call: TRBD1 (5 bases). The germline V gene has CDR1 SGHNT and CDR2 YYREEE (reference sequence). The length of the CDR3 is 14 residues. V shed 4 bases and J shed 4 bases, with 11 bases lying between them. The chain's CDR3 is CASSPRQNNEKLFF. In DNA form, the CDR3 reads TGTGCCAGCAGCCCGAGACAGAATAATGAAAAACTGTTTTTT. The full variable domain, completed using reference TRBV5-4 and TRBJ1-4, is ETGVTQSPTHLIKTRGQQVTLRCSSQSGHNTVSWYQQALGQGPQFIFQYYREEENGRGNFPPRFSGLQFPNYSSELNVNALELDDSALYLCASSPRQNNEKLFFGSGTQLSVL.

The sample holds one count of this clone. This specimen includes other DNA sequences encoding the same CDR3. V gene TRBV27 combines with J gene TRBJ2-7; 11 nucleotides match TRBD2. This CDR3 contains 14 residues. Germline values: CDR1 MNHEY, CDR2 SMNVEV (reference sequence). V lost 6 bases to trimming and J lost 3 bases; unmatched junction nucleotides: 4. CDR3 bases: TGTGCCAGCAGCCTTGGGACTAGCGGCTACGAGCAGTACTTC. Translation: CASSLGTSGYEQYF.

J is TRBJ1-4 and V is TRBV28; no reliable D call. The V and J ends lost 5 bases and 7 bases respectively, with 14 bases between them. Germline loops: CDR1 MDHEN, CDR2 SYDVKM. CDR3 length: 14 residues. CDR3 sequence (DNA): TGTGCCAGCAGTCCACCCGGACGGATTGAAAAACTGTTTTTT. Residues: CASSPPGRIEKLFF.

This chain uses TRBV5-1 with TRBJ1-5; D unresolved. Trimming removed 5 bases at V and 0 bases at J, with 6 bases between. CDR1 and CDR2 (germline): SGHRS, YFSETQ. The CDR3 loop spans 13 amino acids. The CDR3, as DNA: TGCGCCAGCAGTCTGTATAGCAATCAGCCCCAGCATTTT. Translating gives CASSLYSNQPQHF.

The rearrangement joins TRBV5-4 to TRBJ2-7; the match to TRBD1 covers 7 bases. Germline CDR1 is SGHNT and CDR2 is YYREEE (reference sequence). The V segment lost 4 bases and the J segment 4 bases; nucleotides outside the gene matches: 5. The length of the CDR3 is 13 residues. The CDR3 coding sequence is TGTGCCAGCAGCCCCGGGGACAGTTACGAGCAGTACTTC. Protein: CASSPGDSYEQYF.

The chain couples TRBV5-1 to TRBJ2-7; no definite D call. In germline, CDR1 is SGHRS, CDR2 YFSETQ. Trimming shortened V by 1 base and J by 6 bases, and 11 bases separated the two germline ends. The CDR3 loop spans 13 amino acids. The CDR3 loop is CASSLWGSVEQYF. CDR3 nucleotides: TGCGCCAGCAGCTTGTGGGGTTCTGTCGAGCAGTACTTC.

V gene TRBV6-5 combines with J gene TRBJ2-2; D gene ambiguous. The CDR3 totals 12 residues. Trimming took 5 bases from V and 7 from J, leaving 8 bases between them. CDR1 is MNHEY, CDR2 SVGAGI, per germline. The CDR3, as DNA: TGTGCCAGCAGTCCTTTATACGGGGAGCTGTTTTTT. It yields the protein CASSPLYGELFF.

The V call is TRBV5-1, the J call TRBJ2-7, with D perhaps TRBD1 or TRBD2 (5 bases each). CDR1 is SGHRS, CDR2 YFSETQ, per germline. V lost 4 bases and J lost 5, with 16 bases in between. This CDR3 is 14 amino acids long. The CDR3 DNA is TGCGCCAGCAGCCGGGACCCTCTAGGAGACGAGCAGTACTTC. It is translated as CASSRDPLGDEQYF.

The V and J genes are TRBV29-1 and TRBJ2-1; tentatively, D is TRBD1 (6 bases). V was trimmed by 7 bases and J by 4 bases, leaving 14 bases between them. There are 13 residues in the CDR3. Germline CDR1 and CDR2: SQVTM and ANQGSEA. Here the CDR3 reads CSEGNRAYNEQFF. The DNA for the CDR3 is TGCAGCGAGGGAAACAGGGCGTACAATGAGCAGTTCTTC.

This clone showed up just once. Other DNA sequences in the sample encode the same CDR3. The CDR3 nucleotides read TGTGCCAGCAGTTTGTCGGGCTACAATGAGCAGTTCTTC. Its translation: CASSLSGYNEQFF. The chain recombines TRBV28 with TRBJ2-1; D is unclear. The V end lost 3 bases, the J end lost 3 bases, and 6 bases lay between the germline ends. CDR1 is MDHEN, CDR2 SYDVKM, per germline. The CDR3 length is 13 residues.

This clone was observed once. The V and J genes are TRBV19 and TRBJ1-5; D gene ambiguous. Deletions cut 5 bases from V and 3 bases from J, with 14 bases between. Germline V gives CDR1 LNHDA, CDR2 SQIVND (reference sequence). CDR3 size: 15 residues. The CDR3 loop is CASSSGGWLNQPQHF. CDR3 coding DNA: TGTGCCAGTAGTTCTGGTGGGTGGCTCAATCAGCCCCAGCATTTT.

The chain employs TRBV9 and TRBJ2-7, with TRBD2 matching over 8 bases. The V and J ends lost 4 bases and 1 base, in that order; junction bases with no gene match: 7. Germline values: CDR1 SGDLS, CDR2 YYNGEE. There are 15 residues in the CDR3. The CDR3 DNA reads TGTGCCAGCAGCCCCCCGGGACTAGGTTCCTACGAGCAGTACTTC. It encodes CASSPPGLGSYEQYF. The full variable domain, rest sourced from reference TRBV9 and TRBJ2-7, is DSGVTQTPKHLITATGQRVTLRCSPRSGDLSVYWYQQSLDQGLQFLIQYYNGEERAKGNILERFSAQQFPDLHSELNLSSLELGDSALYFCASSPPGLGSYEQYFGPGTRLTVT.

This sequence joins TRBV27 and TRBJ1-5; D unresolved. V was pared by 5 bases and J by 6 bases, with 11 bases between. This CDR3 is 13 amino acids long. Germline assignment: CDR1 MNHEY and CDR2 SMNVEV (reference sequence). The CDR3 sequence: CASSDSVLQPQHF. CDR3 nucleotides: TGTGCCAGCAGTGACTCGGTCCTTCAGCCCCAGCATTTT.

In its sample, this clone was seen once. The V and J genes are TRBV6-5 and TRBJ2-2; D might be TRBD1 (7 bases). CDR1 and CDR2 from the germline V gene are MNHEY and SVGAGI. V was shortened by 6 bases and J by 1 base, with 12 bases between the two germline ends. The CDR3 extends over 15 amino acids. The CDR3 DNA follows: TGTGCCAGCAGACGACAGGGAGGGAACACCGGGGAGCTGTTTTTT. Translation: CASRRQGGNTGELFF.

This chain joins TRBV2 and TRBJ2-3; TRBD1 might be the D (6 bases). This CDR3 comprises 16 residues. V lost 3 bases and J 3 bases, leaving 16 bases between the germline ends. Germline CDR1 SNHLY, CDR2 FYNNEI. The CDR3 here is CASSEMATGWTDTQYF. The CDR3 DNA sequence: TGTGCCAGCAGTGAGATGGCTACAGGGTGGACAGATACGCAGTATTTT.

The chain recombines TRBV7-9 with TRBJ2-1; no firm D call. There are 13 residues in the CDR3. V lost 7 bases to trimming and J lost 7 bases, with 14 bases between them. From germline, CDR1 is SEHNR and CDR2 FQNEAQ (reference sequence). CDR3 sequence reads: CASTYPRMNEQFF. CDR3 DNA sequence: TGTGCCAGCACCTACCCGAGGATGAATGAGCAGTTCTTC.

V and J are TRBV27 and TRBJ1-4; D may be TRBD1 (5 bases). The CDR3 spans 14 residues. V lost 2 bases and J 8 bases, leaving 12 bases between the germline ends. Per germline, CDR1 MNHEY and CDR2 SMNVEV (reference sequence). As DNA, the CDR3 is TGTGCCAGCAGTTTAAATGGGGCAGAGGAAAAACTGTTTTTT. This sequence encodes CASSLNGAEEKLFF.